These 26 T cell receptor beta chains originate from one sample sequenced in a study of T cell responses to AZD1222 COVID-19 vaccine. Sequenced by immunoSEQ multiplex PCR; TCRdb stores in-frame clones only, minus some. Here the sample spans 65,000 or so clones, roughly 89% being singletons. The sample consisted of peripheral blood, taken on day 0 of AZD1222 vaccination. These receptors came from an adult in good health.

The rearrangement joins TRBV6-6 to TRBJ2-2, with 11 positions matching TRBD1. V lost 5 bases, J lost 8 bases, and 4 bases stayed unmatched. CDR3 length: 14 amino acids. Per germline, CDR1 MNHNY and CDR2 SVGAGI (reference sequence). CDR3 bases: TGTGCCAGCAGTAACGGACAGGGGGCGGGGGAGCTGTTTTTT. The encoded protein is CASSNGQGAGELFF.

The chain recombines TRBV28 with TRBJ1-6, with D possibly being TRBD1 (6 bases). The CDR3 contains 15 residues. The V and J ends lost 5 bases and 5 bases respectively, with 13 bases between them. Germline V gene lookup returns CDR1 MDHEN and CDR2 SYDVKM. The CDR3 region has the DNA TGTGCCAGCAGTCTAAGGGGGGCGGATAATTCACCCCTCCACTTT. Translation: CASSLRGADNSPLHF. The full variable domain, in which reference TRBV28 and TRBJ1-6 provide the parts outside the CDR3, is DVKVTQSSRYLVKRTGEKVFLECVQDMDHENMFWYRQDPGLGLRLIYFSYDVKMKEKGDIPEGYSVSREKKERFSLILESASTNQTSMYLCASSLRGADNSPLHFGNGTRLTVT.

The table lists this clone with a few counts. The rearrangement links TRBV7-9 to TRBJ1-2; 8 nucleotides line up with TRBD1. Germline V lookup: CDR1 SEHNR, CDR2 FQNEAQ (reference sequence). The CDR3 covers 15 residues. V shed 4 bases, J shed 6 bases, and the junction held 10 bases outside the gene matches. The CDR3 nucleotides are TGTGCCAGCAGCTCAACAACACAGGGGGTTGATGGCTACACCTTC. Amino acids: CASSSTTQGVDGYTF. The full variable domain, completed using reference TRBV7-9 and TRBJ1-2, is DTGVSQNPRHKITKRGQNVTFRCDPISEHNRLYWYRQTLGQGPEFLTYFQNEAQLEKSRLLSDRFSAERPKGSFSTLEIQRTEQGDSAMYLCASSSTTQGVDGYTFGSGTRLTVV.

The chain uses TRBV28 and TRBJ2-2; D is undetermined. Trimming took 3 bases from V and 6 from J, leaving 8 bases between them. The germline CDR1 and CDR2 sequences are MDHEN and SYDVKM. This CDR3 contains 13 residues. CDR3 amino acids: CASSLGGSGELFF. Written as DNA, the CDR3 is TGTGCCAGCAGTTTGGGTGGATCCGGGGAGCTGTTTTTT.

This rearrangement joins TRBV6-1 to TRBJ1-5; 8 bases align to TRBD1. V gave up 0 bases and J gave up 6 bases; unmatched junction bases: 10. The CDR3 contains 17 residues. CDR1 is MNHNS, CDR2 SASEGT, per germline. The CDR3 DNA is TGTGCCAGCAGTGAAGCAGTGACAGGGGCTTACACTCAGCCCCAGCATTTT. Its translation is CASSEAVTGAYTQPQHF.

J is TRBJ1-6 and V is TRBV6-5; D gene uncertain. Trimming removed 2 bases at V and 5 bases at J, with 7 bases between. CDR1 is MNHEY and CDR2 is SVGAGI in the germline V gene. This CDR3 has 14 residues. This CDR3 is CASSYVSDNSPLHF. CDR3 nucleotides: TGTGCCAGCAGTTACGTCAGCGATAATTCACCCCTCCACTTT.

This chain links TRBV10-3 with TRBJ1-6, with D hard to call. The V gene lost 5 bases and the J gene lost 10 bases, with 15 bases spanning the gap. Germline CDR1 reads ENHRY; CDR2 reads SYGVKD. The CDR3 sequence is 14 residues long. The CDR3, as DNA: TGTGCCATCAGTAACAAGGTGTCAGGATCACCCCTCCACTTT. Amino acid sequence: CAISNKVSGSPLHF.

This chain joins TRBV7-9 and TRBJ1-5; TRBD1 aligns across 7 bases. V lost 6 bases, J lost 3 bases, and 2 bases stayed unmatched. From germline, CDR1 is SEHNR and CDR2 FQNEAQ (reference sequence). The CDR3 contains 13 residues. The CDR3 loop reads CASSGQVNQPQHF. DNA for the CDR3: TGTGCCAGCAGTGGACAGGTCAATCAGCCCCAGCATTTT.

This sequence joins TRBV5-8 and TRBJ1-4; possible D gene TRBD1, 5 bases. The CDR3 has 15 residues. Germline CDR1 is SGHTS and CDR2 is YDEGEE. V shed 4 bases and J shed 6 bases, with 16 bases lying between them. The CDR3, as DNA: TGTGCCAGCAGCCCGCAGCTAGTGGGGGATGAAAAACTGTTTTTT. Its translation: CASSPQLVGDEKLFF.

The V and J genes are TRBV10-2 and TRBJ1-5; TRBD1 matches 7 bases. There are 14 residues in the CDR3. V lost 4 bases to trimming and J lost 7 bases; unmatched junction nucleotides: 7. Germline V gives CDR1 WSHSY, CDR2 SAAADI. The CDR3 is CASSVQGRGQPQHF. The DNA for the CDR3 is TGCGCCAGCAGTGTGCAGGGCAGGGGGCAGCCCCAGCATTTT.

The chain employs TRBV5-1 and TRBJ2-1; TRBD2 matches 8 bases. V trimming: 5 bases; J trimming: 6 bases; junction bases outside the gene matches: 4. Looked up from germline, CDR1 is SGHRS and CDR2 is YFSETQ. The length of the CDR3 is 13 residues. The CDR3 spells CASSRLASNEQFF. DNA of the CDR3: TGCGCCAGCAGTCGACTAGCGTCCAATGAGCAGTTCTTC. The variable domain in full, completed from reference TRBV5-1 and TRBJ2-1, reads KAGVTQTPRYLIKTRGQQVTLSCSPISGHRSVSWYQQTPGQGLQFLFEYFSETQRNKGNFPGRFSGRQFSNSRSEMNVSTLELGDSALYLCASSRLASNEQFFGPGTRLTVL.

The chain couples TRBV6-1 to TRBJ2-7; D is undetermined. Trimming cost V 3 bases and J 1 base, with 10 bases left between them. Looked up from germline, CDR1 is MNHNS and CDR2 is SASEGT. This CDR3 region has 14 residues. This CDR3 reads CASSERPSSYEQYF. The CDR3 DNA is TGTGCCAGCAGTGAGCGACCGAGTTCCTACGAGCAGTACTTC.

The chain combines TRBV19 with TRBJ1-3; 7 bases map to TRBD1. Trimming removed 6 bases from V and 0 bases from J; junction bases left unmatched: 2. The CDR3 consists of 14 residues. CDR1 and CDR2 from the germline V gene are LNHDA and SQIVND (reference sequence). The CDR3 nucleotides are TGTGCCAGTAGAGGACAGGACTCTGGAAACACCATATATTTT. Translating it yields CASRGQDSGNTIYF.

This chain links TRBV2 with TRBJ2-5; 7 bases map to TRBD2. This CDR3 is 15 amino acids long. The J segment lost 4 bases and the V segment lost 3 bases, leaving 8 bases of the junction unmatched. Germline loops: CDR1 SNHLY, CDR2 FYNNEI. CDR3 sequence reads: CASSDRLGGGETQYF. CDR3 bases: TGTGCCAGCAGTGACAGGTTGGGGGGGGGAGAGACCCAGTACTTC. Full variable domain (remainder filled in from reference TRBV2 and TRBJ2-5): EPEVTQTPSHQVTQMGQEVILRCVPISNHLYFYWYRQILGQKVEFLVSFYNNEISEKSEIFDDQFSVERPDGSNFTLKIRSTKLEDSAMYFCASSDRLGGGETQYFGPGTRLLVL.

This clone came up once. The chain is built from TRBV9 and TRBJ2-7, with D perhaps TRBD1 (7 bases). The germline V and J ends were trimmed by 0 bases and 4 bases, with 23 bases remaining between them. The CDR3 is 18 amino acids. Per germline, CDR1 SGDLS and CDR2 YYNGEE. In nucleotides, the CDR3 is TGTGCCAGCAGCGTAGGGTTAGGAGGGGACAGCCTTTCGTACGAGCAGTACTTC. Encoded protein: CASSVGLGGDSLSYEQYF.

The V call is TRBV7-9, the J call TRBJ1-1; no clear D gene. Germline values: CDR1 SEHNR, CDR2 FQNEAQ (reference sequence). The ends were cut back, 5 bases at V and 7 bases at J, with 14 bases in the middle. The length of the CDR3 is 13 residues. For the CDR3, the DNA is TGTGCCAGCAGCCCCATGGGTTGGGGTGAAGCTTTCTTT. Its protein is CASSPMGWGEAFF.

The chain is built from TRBV6-1 and TRBJ1-5, with unresolved D. Germline loops: CDR1 MNHNS, CDR2 SASEGT. Between the trimmed V and J ends, which lost 4 bases and 2 bases, there was a span of 18 bases. The CDR3 is 17 residues long. The CDR3 region has the DNA TGTGCCAGCAGTGTTCACCTAGGGCGGAAAGGCAATCAGCCCCAGCATTTT. Translating it yields CASSVHLGRKGNQPQHF.

This clone has only one observation. The rearrangement links TRBV9 to TRBJ2-2, with D tentatively TRBD1 (6 bases). Trimming removed 3 bases from V and 6 bases from J, with 15 bases in between. Germline CDR1 and CDR2: SGDLS and YYNGEE. This CDR3 contains 15 residues. The CDR3 DNA reads TGTGCCAGCAGCGAGGAGCCGAACAGGGCCGGGGAGCTGTTTTTT. Protein sequence: CASSEEPNRAGELFF. Based on the CDR3 plus reference TRBV9 and TRBJ2-2, the full variable domain is DSGVTQTPKHLITATGQRVTLRCSPRSGDLSVYWYQQSLDQGLQFLIQYYNGEERAKGNILERFSAQQFPDLHSELNLSSLELGDSALYFCASSEEPNRAGELFFGEGSRLTVL.

V and J are TRBV6-5 and TRBJ2-3; perhaps TRBD1 as D (6 bases). The CDR3 is 15 amino acids. Trimming took off 1 base at V and 1 base at J, with 9 bases between the two ends. Germline V gene lookup returns CDR1 MNHEY and CDR2 SVGAGI. Here the CDR3 reads CASSYLGARTDTQYF. CDR3 bases: TGTGCCAGCAGTTACTTGGGGGCCCGCACAGATACGCAGTATTTT.

The chain links TRBV29-1 to TRBJ1-1; 7 bases match TRBD1. The CDR3 contains 15 residues. Germline V CDR1 and CDR2: SQVTM, ANQGSEA. The J segment lost 5 bases and the V segment lost 4 bases, leaving 13 bases of the junction unmatched. CDR3 region: CSVVKAEGARTEAFF. CDR3 nucleotide sequence: TGCAGCGTTGTGAAAGCTGAGGGGGCGAGGACTGAAGCTTTCTTT. Complete variable domain (other parts from reference TRBV29-1 and TRBJ1-1): SAVISQKPSRDICQRGTSLTIQCQVDSQVTMMFWYRQQPGQSLTLIATANQGSEATYESGFVIDKFPISRPNLTFSTLTVSNMSPEDSSIYLCSVVKAEGARTEAFFGQGTRLTVV.

This chain links TRBV12-3 or TRBV12-4 with TRBJ1-5, with D hard to call. V was cut by 3 bases and J by 6 bases, with 6 bases left in between. The CDR3 contains 12 residues. The CDR3 bases are TGTGCCAGCAGTTTTTCCAGTCAGCCCCAGCATTTT. It specifies CASSFSSQPQHF.

The V gene is TRBV6-1, the J gene TRBJ1-1, with D perhaps TRBD1 (6 bases). The V gene's germline CDR1 is MNHNS and CDR2 SASEGT. V lost 7 bases, J lost 7 bases, and 16 bases lay in between. The CDR3 sequence is 13 residues long. The CDR3 DNA reads TGTGCCAGCACGGGAGGGGAAGGGGGTGAAGCTTTCTTT. Translated, it gives CASTGGEGGEAFF.

The chain employs TRBV30 and TRBJ1-3, with D unresolved. The CDR3 is 12 amino acids. In germline, CDR1 is GTSNPN, CDR2 SVGIG (reference sequence). Trimming removed 0 bases from V and 3 bases from J, with 3 bases in between. The CDR3 DNA reads as TGTGCCTGGAGTGTAGTTGGAAACACCATATATTTT. It translates to CAWSVVGNTIYF. Supplemented by reference TRBV30 and TRBJ1-3, the full variable domain reads SQTIHQWPATLVQPVGSPLSLECTVEGTSNPNLYWYRQAAGRGLQLLFYSVGIGQISSEVPQNLSASRPQDRQFILSSKKLLLSDSGFYLCAWSVVGNTIYFGEGSWLTVV.

This chain joins TRBV5-1 and TRBJ1-2; 9 nucleotides line up with TRBD1. Germline lookup yields CDR1 SGHRS and CDR2 YFSETQ. This CDR3 has 15 residues. Trimming at V came to 1 base and at J to 4 bases, leaving 5 bases not matched to a gene. CDR3 residues: CASSLSTGGFYGYTF. The CDR3 DNA sequence: TGCGCCAGCAGCTTGAGTACAGGGGGCTTCTATGGCTACACCTTC.

V and J are TRBV5-5 and TRBJ1-5; TRBD1 might be the D (5 bases). V lost 4 bases to trimming and J lost 3 bases, with 14 bases between them. Germline V lookup: CDR1 SGHKS, CDR2 YYEKEE (reference sequence). This CDR3 has 15 amino acids. The CDR3 coding sequence is TGTGCCAGCAGCACCACCGACAGCCTCAATCAGCCCCAGCATTTT. Amino acid sequence: CASSTTDSLNQPQHF.

This rearrangement joins TRBV2 to TRBJ1-2; D gene ambiguous. Between the trimmed V and J ends, which lost 0 bases and 7 bases, there was a span of 12 bases. The CDR3 contains 14 residues. The germline CDR1 and CDR2 sequences are SNHLY and FYNNEI. The CDR3 is CASSEARGRSGYTF. The CDR3 DNA reads TGTGCCAGCAGTGAAGCGCGGGGTAGAAGTGGCTACACCTTC.